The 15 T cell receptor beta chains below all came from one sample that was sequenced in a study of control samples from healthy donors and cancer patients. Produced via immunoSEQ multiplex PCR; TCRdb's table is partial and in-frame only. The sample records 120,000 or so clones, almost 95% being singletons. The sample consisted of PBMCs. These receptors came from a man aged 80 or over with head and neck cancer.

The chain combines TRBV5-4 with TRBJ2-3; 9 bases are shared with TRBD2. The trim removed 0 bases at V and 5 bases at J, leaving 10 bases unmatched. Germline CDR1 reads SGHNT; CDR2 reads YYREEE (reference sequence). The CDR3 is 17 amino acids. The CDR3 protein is CASSLGGGGPLRDTQYF. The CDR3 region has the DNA TGTGCCAGCAGCTTGGGCGGGGGGGGCCCCCTTAGAGATACGCAGTATTTT.

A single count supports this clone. The CDR3 sequence is CASSPGLAGGPGNEQFF. CDR3 bases: TGTGCCAGCAGCCCCGGACTAGCGGGGGGCCCAGGCAATGAGCAGTTCTTC. The genes are TRBV7-9 and TRBJ2-1, with TRBD2 matching 14 bases. After removal of 5 bases from V and 6 bases from J, the junction contained 9 bases not matched to a gene. The V gene's germline CDR1 is SEHNR and CDR2 FQNEAQ (reference sequence). This CDR3 spans 17 amino acids.

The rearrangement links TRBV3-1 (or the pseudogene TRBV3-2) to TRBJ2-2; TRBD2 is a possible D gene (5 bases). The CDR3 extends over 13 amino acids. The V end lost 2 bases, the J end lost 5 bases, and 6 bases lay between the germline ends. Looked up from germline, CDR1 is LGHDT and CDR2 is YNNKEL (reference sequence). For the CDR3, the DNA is TGTGCCAGCAGCCAAAGCGGAACCGGGGAGCTGTTTTTT. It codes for CASSQSGTGELFF.

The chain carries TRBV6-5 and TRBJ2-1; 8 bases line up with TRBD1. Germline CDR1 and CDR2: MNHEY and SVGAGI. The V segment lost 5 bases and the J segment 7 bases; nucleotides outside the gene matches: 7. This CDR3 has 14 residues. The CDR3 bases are TGTGCCAGCAGTCCCAGGACAGGGTGGAATGAGCAGTTCTTC. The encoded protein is CASSPRTGWNEQFF.

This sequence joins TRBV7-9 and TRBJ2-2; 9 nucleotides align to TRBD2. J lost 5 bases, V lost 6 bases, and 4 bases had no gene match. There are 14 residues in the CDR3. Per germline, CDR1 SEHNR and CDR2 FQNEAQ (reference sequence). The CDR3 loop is CASRERGATGELFF. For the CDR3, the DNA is TGTGCCAGCAGGGAGCGGGGGGCAACCGGGGAGCTGTTTTTT.

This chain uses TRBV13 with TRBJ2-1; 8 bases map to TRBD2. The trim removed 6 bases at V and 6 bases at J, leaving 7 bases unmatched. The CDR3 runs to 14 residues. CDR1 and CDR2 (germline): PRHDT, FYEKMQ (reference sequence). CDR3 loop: CASSPGLGINEQFF. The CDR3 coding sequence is TGTGCCAGCAGTCCGGGACTAGGGATCAATGAGCAGTTCTTC.

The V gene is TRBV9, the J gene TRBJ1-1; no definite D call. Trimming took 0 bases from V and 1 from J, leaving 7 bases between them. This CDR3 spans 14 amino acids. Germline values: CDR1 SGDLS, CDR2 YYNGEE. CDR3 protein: CASSVDWGNTEAFF. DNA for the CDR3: TGTGCCAGCAGCGTAGATTGGGGGAACACTGAAGCTTTCTTT. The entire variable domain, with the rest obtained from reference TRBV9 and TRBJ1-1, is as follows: DSGVTQTPKHLITATGQRVTLRCSPRSGDLSVYWYQQSLDQGLQFLIQYYNGEERAKGNILERFSAQQFPDLHSELNLSSLELGDSALYFCASSVDWGNTEAFFGQGTRLTVV.

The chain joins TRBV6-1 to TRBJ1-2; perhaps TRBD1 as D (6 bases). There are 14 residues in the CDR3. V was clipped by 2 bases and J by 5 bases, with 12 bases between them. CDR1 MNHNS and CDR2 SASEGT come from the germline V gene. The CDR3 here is CASSEFRTEYGYTF. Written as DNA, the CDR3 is TGTGCCAGCAGTGAATTTAGGACAGAATATGGCTACACCTTC.

CDR3 nucleotides: TGTGCCACCAGCAGGTATGGACAGGGGGTTTACAATGAGCAGTTCTTC. The encoded protein is CATSRYGQGVYNEQFF. The chain uses TRBV15 and TRBJ2-1, with TRBD1 matching over 10 bases. In germline, CDR1 is LNHNV, CDR2 YYDKDF (reference sequence). V trimming: 3 bases; J trimming: 4 bases; junction bases outside the gene matches: 6. CDR3 size: 16 residues.

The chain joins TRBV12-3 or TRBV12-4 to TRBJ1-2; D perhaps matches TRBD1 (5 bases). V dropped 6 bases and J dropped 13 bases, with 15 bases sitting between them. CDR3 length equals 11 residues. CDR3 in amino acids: CASRLSGTFTF. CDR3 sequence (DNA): TGTGCCAGCAGGCTCTCCGGGACGTTCACCTTC.

CDR3 region: CASSLDRVGGYTF. Here the CDR3 DNA reads TGTGCCAGCAGCCTGGACAGGGTGGGTGGCTACACCTTC. The V call is TRBV11-2, the J call TRBJ1-2; 8 bases are a match to TRBD1. This CDR3 contains 13 residues. CDR1 and CDR2 from the germline V gene are SGHAT and FQNNGV. J lost 7 bases, V lost 5 bases, and 6 bases had no gene match.

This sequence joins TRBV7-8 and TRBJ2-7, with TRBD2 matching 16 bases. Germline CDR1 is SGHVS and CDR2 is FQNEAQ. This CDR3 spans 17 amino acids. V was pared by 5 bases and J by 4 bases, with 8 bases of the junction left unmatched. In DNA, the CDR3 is TGTGCCAGCAGCAGCGGGACTAGCGGGAGGGCCGCTTACGAGCAGTACTTC. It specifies CASSSGTSGRAAYEQYF.

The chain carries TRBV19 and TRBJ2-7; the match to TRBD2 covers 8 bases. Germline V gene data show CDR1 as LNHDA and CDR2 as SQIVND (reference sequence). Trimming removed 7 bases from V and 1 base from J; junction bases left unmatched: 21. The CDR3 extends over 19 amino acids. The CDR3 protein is CASTKDASGWVAGSYEQYF. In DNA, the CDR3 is TGTGCCAGTACTAAAGATGCTAGCGGGTGGGTCGCTGGGTCCTACGAGCAGTACTTC.

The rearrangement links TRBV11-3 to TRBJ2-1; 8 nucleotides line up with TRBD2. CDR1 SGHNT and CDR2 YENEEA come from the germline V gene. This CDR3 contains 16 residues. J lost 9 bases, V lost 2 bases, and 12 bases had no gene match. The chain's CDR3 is CASSLKSSGSKAEQFF. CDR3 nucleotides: TGTGCCAGCAGCTTAAAATCAAGCGGGAGTAAAGCTGAGCAGTTCTTC.

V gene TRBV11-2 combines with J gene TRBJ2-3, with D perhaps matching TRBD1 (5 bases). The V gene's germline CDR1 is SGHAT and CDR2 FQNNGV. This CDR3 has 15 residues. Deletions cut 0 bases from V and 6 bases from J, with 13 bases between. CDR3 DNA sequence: TGTGCCAGCAGCTTAGATGGGGCTGGGGTGGATACGCAGTATTTT. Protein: CASSLDGAGVDTQYF. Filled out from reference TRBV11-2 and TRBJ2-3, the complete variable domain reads EAGVAQSPRYKIIEKRQSVAFWCNPISGHATLYWYQQILGQGPKLLIQFQNNGVVDDSQLPKDRFSAERLKGVDSTLKIQPAKLEDSAVYLCASSLDGAGVDTQYFGPGTRLTVL.